The 19 T cell receptor beta chains in this list originate from one sample, sequenced in a study of T-cell reconstitution after alpha-beta-depleted transplantation in children. As it was prepared, the TCRbeta library received unique molecular identifiers. TCRdb re-derived calls from the PCR reads in MiXCR, one entry per CDR3 protein. This table holds fewer than 550,000 distinct CDR3 sequences, about an eighth found once. The sample in question was PBMCs, mostly from graft donor cells, obtained 180 days after TCRalphabeta/CD19-depleted stem cell transplant. These receptors were collected from a female patient aged 2 to 10 who had a stem cell transplant for aplastic anemia, so the T cells may come from the graft donor.

The genes are TRBV20-1 and TRBJ2-1; D is perhaps TRBD1 (5 bases). Trimming left V 3 bases short and J 1 base short, with 13 bases between. CDR3 length equals 15 residues. Germline V lookup: CDR1 DFQATT, CDR2 SNEGSKA (reference sequence). As DNA, the CDR3 is TGCAGTGCTAGTCCCAGGGCAGGGTCCTACAATGAGCAGTTCTTC. Amino acids: CSASPRAGSYNEQFF.

The chain combines TRBV15 with TRBJ2-7; D gene ambiguous. The CDR3 has 13 residues. Germline V gene lookup returns CDR1 LNHNV and CDR2 YYDKDF (reference sequence). The ends were cut back, 3 bases at V and 7 bases at J, with 13 bases in the middle. The CDR3 reads CATSSPETGEQYF. CDR3 nucleotides: TGTGCCACCAGCAGCCCCGAGACGGGTGAGCAGTACTTC.

This chain connects TRBV28 to TRBJ2-1, with 7 bases lining up with TRBD2. The length of the CDR3 is 16 residues. Trimming removed 6 bases from V and 3 bases from J; junction bases left unmatched: 11. The germline V gene has CDR1 MDHEN and CDR2 SYDVKM. The CDR3 bases are TGTGCCAGCAGGTGGGATGCCAGCGGGATCTACAATGAGCAGTTCTTC. Amino acids: CASRWDASGIYNEQFF.

This clonotype was counted a few times. The chain carries TRBV18 and TRBJ2-1; a weak D match, TRBD2 (6 bases). Germline V lookup: CDR1 KGHSH, CDR2 LQKENI. Trimming took off 3 bases at V and 0 bases at J, with 15 bases between the two ends. The CDR3 has 17 amino acids. The CDR3 nucleotides are TGTGCCAGCTCACCCGTCTGGGACTCCAGCTCCTACAATGAGCAGTTCTTC. Translation gives CASSPVWDSSSYNEQFF.

This clonotype was counted between two and nine times. This chain links TRBV6-2 or TRBV6-3 with TRBJ1-2; TRBD1 might be the D (6 bases). In germline, CDR1 is MNHEY, CDR2 SVGEGT. The V end was cut by 9 bases, the J end by 4 bases, with 9 bases between. This CDR3 is 11 amino acids long. The CDR3 DNA is TGTGCCAGTGTGGACAGCTATGGCTACACCTTC. Amino acids: CASVDSYGYTF.

This clonotype has just a few counts. The rearrangement links TRBV12-3 or TRBV12-4 to TRBJ2-7, with a tentative D call TRBD1 (6 bases). This CDR3 has 15 amino acids. The V end was cut by 6 bases, the J end by 0 bases, with 15 bases between. CDR3 region: CASRDGQQSSYEQYV. As DNA, the CDR3 is TGTGCCAGCAGAGACGGACAGCAGAGCTCCTACGAGCAGTACGTC.

The J gene is TRBJ2-2, the V gene TRBV5-1; D unclear. CDR1 and CDR2 from the germline V gene are SGHRS and YFSETQ. There are 15 residues in the CDR3. Trimming stripped 4 bases from V and 1 base from J, with 11 bases between. CDR3 loop: CASSRLSKNTGELFF. CDR3 bases: TGCGCCAGCAGCCGTCTATCAAAGAACACCGGGGAGCTGTTTTTT.

This clonotype was seen many times. The CDR3 bases are TGCGCCAGCAGCTTGTGGGCCTACAATGAGCAGTTCTTC. This translates into CASSLWAYNEQFF. The chain links TRBV5-1 to TRBJ2-1, with D hard to call. Germline CDR1 SGHRS, CDR2 YFSETQ. The CDR3 loop spans 13 amino acids. Trimming stripped 1 base from V and 2 bases from J, with 4 bases between.

The rearrangement joins TRBV11-3 to TRBJ2-1; the D gene could be TRBD1 or TRBD2 (6 bases each). CDR1 is SGHNT, CDR2 YENEEA, per germline. Trimming pared 2 bases from V and 4 bases from J, leaving 21 bases between. The length of the CDR3 is 18 residues. The CDR3 DNA sequence: TGTGCCAGCAGCTTAAGGCCACCGGGGGCCGAGCTTTACAATGAGCAGTTCTTC. This gives the protein CASSLRPPGAELYNEQFF.

This clonotype was counted ten times or more. The V gene is TRBV9, the J gene TRBJ2-2, with a weak D call TRBD2 (6 bases). The CDR3 runs 16 residues. Germline assignment: CDR1 SGDLS and CDR2 YYNGEE. The V end was cut by 2 bases, the J end by 4 bases, with 15 bases between. The CDR3 DNA follows: TGTGCCAGCAGCGTCCTTTTTAGCGGACGCACCGGGGAGCTGTTTTTT. Its protein product is CASSVLFSGRTGELFF.

This rearrangement joins TRBV27 to TRBJ2-4; D may correspond to TRBD1 or TRBD2 (5 bases each). The germline V gene encodes CDR1 MNHEY and CDR2 SMNVEV (reference sequence). The CDR3 is 14 amino acids. The ends were cut back, 1 base at V and 7 bases at J, with 11 bases in the middle. This CDR3 is CASSLWLGDNIQYF. The CDR3 DNA reads as TGTGCCAGCAGTTTATGGCTAGGGGACAACATTCAGTACTTC.

The V call is TRBV3-1, the J call TRBJ2-2; the D gene is possibly TRBD1 (6 bases). There are 15 residues in the CDR3. Germline-derived CDR1 and CDR2 are LGHDT and YNNKEL (reference sequence). V lost 1 base to trimming and J lost 6 bases, with 12 bases between them. Written as DNA, the CDR3 is TGTGCCAGCAGCCAAGTGAACAGGGCGGCCGGGGAGCTGTTTTTT. Amino acids: CASSQVNRAAGELFF. Filled out from reference TRBV3-1 and TRBJ2-2, the complete variable domain reads DTAVSQTPKYLVTQMGNDKSIKCEQNLGHDTMYWYKQDSKKFLKIMFSYNNKELIINETVPNRFSPKSPDKAHLNLHINSLELGDSAVYFCASSQVNRAAGELFFGEGSRLTVL.

The rearrangement joins TRBV9 to TRBJ2-3, with TRBD2 identical over 15 bases. The CDR3 length is 17 residues. The V and J ends lost 4 bases and 3 bases, in that order; junction bases with no gene match: 6. Germline V gives CDR1 SGDLS, CDR2 YYNGEE. The DNA for the CDR3 is TGTGCCAGCAGCTTAGGACTAGCGGGGGGGCCTACAGATACGCAGTATTTT. This codes for CASSLGLAGGPTDTQYF. Full variable domain (missing parts from reference TRBV9 and TRBJ2-3): DSGVTQTPKHLITATGQRVTLRCSPRSGDLSVYWYQQSLDQGLQFLIQYYNGEERAKGNILERFSAQQFPDLHSELNLSSLELGDSALYFCASSLGLAGGPTDTQYFGPGTRLTVL.

Ten or more counts support this clonotype. The chain combines TRBV28 with TRBJ1-3; D not resolved. CDR1 and CDR2 (germline): MDHEN, SYDVKM. Trimming removed 7 bases at V and 4 bases at J, with 14 bases between. This CDR3 has 14 residues. Here the CDR3 reads CASTLPSTGNTIYF. In DNA form, the CDR3 reads TGTGCCAGCACCCTACCCTCGACCGGAAACACCATATATTTT.

This clonotype was seen a handful of times. V usage is TRBV20-1 and J usage is TRBJ2-3, with D possibly TRBD1 on 7 matching bases. Trimming left V 2 bases short and J 5 bases short, with 11 bases between. The germline V gene encodes CDR1 DFQATT and CDR2 SNEGSKA (reference sequence). There are 13 residues in the CDR3. The CDR3 coding sequence is TGCAGTGCTAGACCCAGGGGGGTAGATACGCAGTATTTT. Amino acid sequence: CSARPRGVDTQYF.

The chain has TRBV20-1 and TRBJ2-5, with TRBD2 identical over 7 bases. CDR1 is DFQATT and CDR2 is SNEGSKA in the germline V gene (reference sequence). Trimming removed 6 bases from V and 10 bases from J; junction bases left unmatched: 14. CDR3 length: 13 residues. Here the CDR3 DNA reads TGCAGTGCCCCCCCCGGGGCGGGAGTGGACCAGTACTTC. Protein sequence: CSAPPGAGVDQYF.

In this sample, this clonotype turned up a few times. V and J are TRBV12-3 or TRBV12-4 and TRBJ1-2; the match to TRBD1 covers 7 bases. The CDR3 consists of 15 residues. The V gene end was trimmed by 6 bases and the J gene end by 2 bases; junction bases not matched to a gene: 9. This chain's CDR3 is CASSFPETGNYGYTF. The CDR3 DNA reads as TGTGCCAGCAGCTTCCCCGAGACAGGGAACTATGGCTACACCTTC.

This clonotype occurred many times. V is TRBV20-1 and J is TRBJ1-4; maybe TRBD1 (5 bases). Germline V lookup: CDR1 DFQATT, CDR2 SNEGSKA (reference sequence). The V end lost 1 base, the J end lost 7 bases, and 10 bases lay between the germline ends. CDR3 length equals 13 residues. The CDR3 DNA reads TGCAGTGCTAGAGTGTGGGGGGGTGAAAAACTGTTTTTT. Translating it yields CSARVWGGEKLFF.

The gene calls are TRBV12-5 and TRBJ1-2, with D possibly being TRBD1 (5 bases). The CDR3 contains 18 residues. Trimming cost V 2 bases and J 6 bases, with 25 bases left between them. Germline loops: CDR1 LGHNT, CDR2 FRNRAP. As DNA, the CDR3 is TGTGCTAGTGGTTTGCCGAGGGGACGTCCCTGGAGGAGGGATGGCTACACCTTC. Residues: CASGLPRGRPWRRDGYTF.